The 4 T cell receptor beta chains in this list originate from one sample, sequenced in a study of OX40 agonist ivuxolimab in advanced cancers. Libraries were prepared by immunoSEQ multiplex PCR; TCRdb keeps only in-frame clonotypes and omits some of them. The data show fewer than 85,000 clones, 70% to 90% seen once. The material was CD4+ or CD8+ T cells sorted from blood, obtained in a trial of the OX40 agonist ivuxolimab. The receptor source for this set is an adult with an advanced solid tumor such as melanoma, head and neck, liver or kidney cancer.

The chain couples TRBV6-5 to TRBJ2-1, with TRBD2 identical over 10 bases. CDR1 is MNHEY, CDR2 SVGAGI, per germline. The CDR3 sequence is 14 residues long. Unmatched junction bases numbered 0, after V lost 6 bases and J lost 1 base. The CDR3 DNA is TGTGCCAGCAGACTAGCGGGGTCCTACAATGAGCAGTTCTTC. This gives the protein CASRLAGSYNEQFF.

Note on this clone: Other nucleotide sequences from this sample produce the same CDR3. CDR3 in amino acids: CASSVSSSGGQETQYF. CDR3 DNA sequence: TGTGCCAGCAGCGTATCCTCTAGCGGGGGCCAAGAGACCCAGTACTTC. The chain joins TRBV9 to TRBJ2-5, with 10 bases lining up with TRBD2. The CDR3 runs 16 residues. With V trimmed by 1 base and J by 1 base, 4 bases remained unmatched. Germline loops: CDR1 SGDLS, CDR2 YYNGEE.

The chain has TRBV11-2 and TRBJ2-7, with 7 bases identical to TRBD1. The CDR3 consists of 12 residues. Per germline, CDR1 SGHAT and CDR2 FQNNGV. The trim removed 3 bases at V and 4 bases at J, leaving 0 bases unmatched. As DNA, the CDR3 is TGTGCCAGCAGCTTGGGACAGTACGAGCAGTACTTC. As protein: CASSLGQYEQYF.

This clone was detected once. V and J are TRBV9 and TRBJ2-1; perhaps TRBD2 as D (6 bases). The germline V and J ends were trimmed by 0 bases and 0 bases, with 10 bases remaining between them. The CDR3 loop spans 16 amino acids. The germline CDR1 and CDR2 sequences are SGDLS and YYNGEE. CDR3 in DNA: TGTGCCAGCAGCGTAGTTAGCGGAAGCTCCTACAATGAGCAGTTCTTC. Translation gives CASSVVSGSSYNEQFF.